This T cell receptor beta chain was documented in a study of graft-versus-host responses after intestinal transplantation. General observations from the study: Early post-transplant falls in HvG clones accompanied the peak levels of circulating GvH clones.

Irradiated, violet-dye-labeled stimulators (approximately 200,000) were plated alongside approximately 200,000 CFSE-labeled responders. Proliferating CFSE-low CD3+CD4+ and CD3+CD8+ responders were sorted post-reaction. The repertoire was sequenced with immunoSEQ multiplex PCR; TCRdb's copy has only in-frame clones and lacks some. Of roughly 14,000 clones listed, about 31% are singletons. Germline lookup yields CDR1 WSHSY and CDR2 SAAADI. Deletions cut 6 bases from V and 4 bases from J, with 15 bases between. The CDR3 is 14 amino acids. This TCR was sampled from a human patient who received an intestinal transplant. The genes are TRBV10-2 and TRBJ1-2; TRBD1 might be the D (5 bases). The specimen comprised alloreactive CD8+ T cells from a mixed lymphocyte reaction culture, sampled before intestinal transplant. The subset: CFSE-low proliferating T cells sorted from approximately 6-day pre-transplant mixed lymphocyte reaction (GvH or HvG direction). The CDR3 nucleotides are TGCGCCAGCAGACCCCCACAGGTGATCTATGGCTACACCTTC. It translates to CASRPPQVIYGYTF.